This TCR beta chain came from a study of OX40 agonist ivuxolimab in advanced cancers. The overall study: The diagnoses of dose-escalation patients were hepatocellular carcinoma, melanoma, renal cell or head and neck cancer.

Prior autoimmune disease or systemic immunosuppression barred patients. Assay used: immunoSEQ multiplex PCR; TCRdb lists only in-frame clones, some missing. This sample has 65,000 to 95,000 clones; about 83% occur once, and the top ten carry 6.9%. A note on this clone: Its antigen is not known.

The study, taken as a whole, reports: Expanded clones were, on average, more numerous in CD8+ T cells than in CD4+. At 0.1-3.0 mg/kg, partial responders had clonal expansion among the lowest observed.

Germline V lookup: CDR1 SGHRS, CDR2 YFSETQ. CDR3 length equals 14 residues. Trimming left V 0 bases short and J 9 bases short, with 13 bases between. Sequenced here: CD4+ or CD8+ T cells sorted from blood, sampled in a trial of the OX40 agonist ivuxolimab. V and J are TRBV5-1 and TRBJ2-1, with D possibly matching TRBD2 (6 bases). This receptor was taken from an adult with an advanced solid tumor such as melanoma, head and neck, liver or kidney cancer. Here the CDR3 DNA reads TGCGCCAGCAGCTTGGCCGGTCAGGGAGGTGAGCAGTTCTTC. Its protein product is CASSLAGQGGEQFF.